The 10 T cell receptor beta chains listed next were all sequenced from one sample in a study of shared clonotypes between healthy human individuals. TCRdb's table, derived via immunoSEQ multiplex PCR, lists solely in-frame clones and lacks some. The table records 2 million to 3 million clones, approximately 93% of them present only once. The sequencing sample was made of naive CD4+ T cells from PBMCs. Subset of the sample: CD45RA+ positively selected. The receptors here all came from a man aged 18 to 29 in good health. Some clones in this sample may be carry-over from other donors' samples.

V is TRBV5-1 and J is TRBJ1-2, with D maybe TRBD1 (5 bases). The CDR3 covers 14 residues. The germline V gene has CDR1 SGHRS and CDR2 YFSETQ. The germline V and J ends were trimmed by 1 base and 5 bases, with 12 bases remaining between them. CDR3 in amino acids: CASSLFPEGYGYTF. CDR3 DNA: TGCGCCAGCAGCTTGTTCCCGGAGGGGTATGGCTACACCTTC.

The CDR3 protein is CASSRLGVEADTQYF. As DNA, the CDR3 is TGTGCCAGCAGCCGCCTAGGTGTTGAAGCAGATACGCAGTATTTT. The gene calls are TRBV14 and TRBJ2-3; D uncertain. Germline V CDR1 and CDR2: SGHDN, FVKESK. This CDR3 spans 15 amino acids. V was shortened by 4 bases and J by 4 bases, with 15 bases between the two germline ends.

In DNA, the CDR3 is TGTGCCAGCAGTTATAAACAGGGCGGCTATGGCTACACCTTC. Residues: CASSYKQGGYGYTF. This rearrangement joins TRBV27 to TRBJ1-2; tentatively, D is TRBD1 (6 bases). CDR3 size: 14 residues. CDR1 is MNHEY, CDR2 SMNVEV, per germline (reference sequence). Trimming removed 4 bases from V and 4 bases from J, with 13 bases in between.

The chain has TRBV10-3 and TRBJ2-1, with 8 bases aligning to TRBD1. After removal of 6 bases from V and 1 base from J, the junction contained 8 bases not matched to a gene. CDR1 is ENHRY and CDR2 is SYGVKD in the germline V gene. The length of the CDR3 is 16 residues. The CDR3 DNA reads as TGTGCCATCAGATCAACAGGGGGAGAATCCTACAATGAGCAGTTCTTC. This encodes CAIRSTGGESYNEQFF.

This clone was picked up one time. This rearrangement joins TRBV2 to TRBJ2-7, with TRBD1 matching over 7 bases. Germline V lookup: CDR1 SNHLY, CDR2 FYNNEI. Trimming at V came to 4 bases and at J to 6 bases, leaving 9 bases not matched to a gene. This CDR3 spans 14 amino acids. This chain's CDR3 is CASSGTGTPGEQYF. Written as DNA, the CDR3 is TGTGCCAGCAGTGGGACAGGCACTCCGGGCGAGCAGTACTTC.

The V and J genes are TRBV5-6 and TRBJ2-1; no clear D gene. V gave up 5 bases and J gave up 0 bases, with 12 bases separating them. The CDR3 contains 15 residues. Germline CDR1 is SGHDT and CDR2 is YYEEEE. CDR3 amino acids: CASSSGPRSYNEQFF. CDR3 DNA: TGTGCCAGCAGTTCCGGACCACGCTCCTACAATGAGCAGTTCTTC.

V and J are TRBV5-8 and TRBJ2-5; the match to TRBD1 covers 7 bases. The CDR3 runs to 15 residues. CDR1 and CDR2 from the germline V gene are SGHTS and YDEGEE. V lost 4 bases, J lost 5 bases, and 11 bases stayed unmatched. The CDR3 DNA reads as TGTGCCAGCAGCCCAGGGACAGCTACAAGGGAGACCCAGTACTTC. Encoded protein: CASSPGTATRETQYF.

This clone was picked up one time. CDR3 sequence reads: CASSVRLGTGTGELFF. The CDR3 coding sequence is TGTGCCAGCAGTGTAAGGTTGGGGACAGGGACCGGGGAGCTGTTTTTT. V usage is TRBV6-1 and J usage is TRBJ2-2; TRBD1 aligns across 9 bases. CDR1 and CDR2 from the germline V gene are MNHNS and SASEGT. With 4 bases clipped from V and 5 bases from J, the junction kept 8 bases outside the gene matches. The CDR3 length is 16 residues.

DNA of the CDR3: TGTGCCAGCAGTCCACCTTCGGGGGGGCTTTACGAAAAACTGTTTTTT. Residues: CASSPPSGGLYEKLFF. The rearrangement links TRBV28 to TRBJ1-4; possibly TRBD1 for D (6 bases). The CDR3 contains 16 residues. Germline V gene sequence: CDR1 MDHEN, CDR2 SYDVKM. Deletions cut 5 bases from V and 8 bases from J, with 21 bases between. The full variable domain, its missing parts supplied by reference TRBV28 and TRBJ1-4, is DVKVTQSSRYLVKRTGEKVFLECVQDMDHENMFWYRQDPGLGLRLIYFSYDVKMKEKGDIPEGYSVSREKKERFSLILESASTNQTSMYLCASSPPSGGLYEKLFFGSGTQLSVL.

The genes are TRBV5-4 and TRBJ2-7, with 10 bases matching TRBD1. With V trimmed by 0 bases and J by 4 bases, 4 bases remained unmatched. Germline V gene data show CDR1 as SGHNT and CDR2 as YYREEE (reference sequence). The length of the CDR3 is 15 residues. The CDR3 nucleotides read TGTGCCAGCAGCTTGGGGGACAGGGGAATTTACGAGCAGTACTTC. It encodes CASSLGDRGIYEQYF.